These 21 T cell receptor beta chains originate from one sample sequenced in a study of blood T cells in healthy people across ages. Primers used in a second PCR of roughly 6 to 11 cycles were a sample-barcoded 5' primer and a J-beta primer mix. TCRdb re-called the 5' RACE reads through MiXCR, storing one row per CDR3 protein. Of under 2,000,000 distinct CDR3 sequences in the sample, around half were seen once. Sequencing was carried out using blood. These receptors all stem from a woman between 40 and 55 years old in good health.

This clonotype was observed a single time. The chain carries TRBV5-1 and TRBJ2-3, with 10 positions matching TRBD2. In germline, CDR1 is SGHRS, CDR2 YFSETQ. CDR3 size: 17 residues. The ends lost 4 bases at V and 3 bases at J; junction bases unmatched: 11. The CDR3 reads CASSDYPGTSVTDTQYF. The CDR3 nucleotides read TGCGCCAGCAGCGACTACCCCGGGACTAGCGTTACAGATACGCAGTATTTT.

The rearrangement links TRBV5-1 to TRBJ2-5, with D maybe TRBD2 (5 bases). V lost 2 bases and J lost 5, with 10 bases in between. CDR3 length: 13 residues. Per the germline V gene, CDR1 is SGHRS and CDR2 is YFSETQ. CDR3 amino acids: CASSLVAKETQYF. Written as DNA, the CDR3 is TGCGCCAGCAGCTTAGTAGCGAAGGAGACCCAGTACTTC.

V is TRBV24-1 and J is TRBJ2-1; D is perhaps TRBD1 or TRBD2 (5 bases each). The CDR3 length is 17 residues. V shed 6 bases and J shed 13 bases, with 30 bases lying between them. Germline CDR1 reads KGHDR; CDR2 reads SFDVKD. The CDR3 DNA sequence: TGTGCCACCAGTAAAGGAGGTCAGGGATTGACTCAAGAGACCCAGTTCTTC. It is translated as CATSKGGQGLTQETQFF.

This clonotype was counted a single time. CDR3 residues: CASSLQGRSSSYNEQFF. The CDR3 region has the DNA TGTGCCAGCAGTTTACAGGGACGGTCAAGCTCCTACAATGAGCAGTTCTTC. The J gene is TRBJ2-1, the V gene TRBV28; possibly TRBD1 or TRBD2 for D (5 bases each). V lost 2 bases to trimming and J lost 0 bases, with 14 bases between them. CDR3 length: 17 residues. Germline-derived CDR1 and CDR2 are MDHEN and SYDVKM.

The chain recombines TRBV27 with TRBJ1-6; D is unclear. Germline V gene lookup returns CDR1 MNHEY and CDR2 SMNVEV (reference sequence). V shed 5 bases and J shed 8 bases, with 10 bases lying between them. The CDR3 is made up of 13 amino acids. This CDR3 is CASSTRNYSPLHF. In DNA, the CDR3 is TGTGCCAGCAGTACTCGGAACTATTCACCCCTCCACTTT.

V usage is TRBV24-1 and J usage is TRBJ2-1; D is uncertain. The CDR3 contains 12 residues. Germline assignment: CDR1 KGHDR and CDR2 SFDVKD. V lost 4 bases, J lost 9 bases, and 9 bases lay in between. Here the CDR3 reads CATSDYFSEQFF. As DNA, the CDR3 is TGTGCCACCAGTGACTACTTCAGTGAGCAGTTCTTC.

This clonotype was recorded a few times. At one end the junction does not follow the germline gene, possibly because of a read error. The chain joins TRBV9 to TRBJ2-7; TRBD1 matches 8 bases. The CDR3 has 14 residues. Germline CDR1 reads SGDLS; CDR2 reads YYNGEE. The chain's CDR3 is CASSLSGGVYEQYF. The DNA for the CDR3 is TGCGCCAGCAGCTTGTCAGGGGGCGTCTACGAGCAGTACTTC.

The CDR3 loop reads CASSSTSSKRGSSYEQYF. The CDR3 nucleotides are TGTGCCAGCAGCTCGACTAGCTCGAAACGGGGGAGTTCCTACGAGCAGTACTTC. This chain joins TRBV7-9 and TRBJ2-7; the match to TRBD2 covers 7 bases. The CDR3 sequence is 18 residues long. V shed 4 bases and J 1 base; nucleotides not matched to a gene: 16. CDR1 SEHNR and CDR2 FQNEAQ come from the germline V gene (reference sequence).

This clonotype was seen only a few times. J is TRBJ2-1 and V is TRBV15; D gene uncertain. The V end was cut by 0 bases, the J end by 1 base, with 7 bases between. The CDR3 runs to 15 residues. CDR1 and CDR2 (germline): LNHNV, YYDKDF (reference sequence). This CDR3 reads CATSRDVSSYNEQFF. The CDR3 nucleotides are TGTGCCACCAGCAGAGATGTCAGTTCCTACAATGAGCAGTTCTTC. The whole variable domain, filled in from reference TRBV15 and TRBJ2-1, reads DAMVIQNPRYQVTQFGKPVTLSCSQTLNHNVMYWYQQKSSQAPKLLFHYYDKDFNNEADTPDNFQSRRPNTSFCFLDIRSPGLGDTAMYLCATSRDVSSYNEQFFGPGTRLTVL.

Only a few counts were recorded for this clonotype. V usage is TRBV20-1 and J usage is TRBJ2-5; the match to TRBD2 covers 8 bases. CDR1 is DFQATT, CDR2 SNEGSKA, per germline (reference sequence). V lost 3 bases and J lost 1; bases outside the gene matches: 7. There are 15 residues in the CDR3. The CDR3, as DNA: TGCAGTGCTAGCGGGGGGGTCGACGTCCAAGAGACCCAGTACTTC. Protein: CSASGGVDVQETQYF.

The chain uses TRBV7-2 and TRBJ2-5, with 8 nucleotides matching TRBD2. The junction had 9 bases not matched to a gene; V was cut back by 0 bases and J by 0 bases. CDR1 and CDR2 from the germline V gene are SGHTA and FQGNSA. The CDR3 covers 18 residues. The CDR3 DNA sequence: TGTGCCAGCAGCTTAGCGAGCGCGGGGGGAGAGTACCAAGAGACCCAGTACTTC. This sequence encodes CASSLASAGGEYQETQYF.

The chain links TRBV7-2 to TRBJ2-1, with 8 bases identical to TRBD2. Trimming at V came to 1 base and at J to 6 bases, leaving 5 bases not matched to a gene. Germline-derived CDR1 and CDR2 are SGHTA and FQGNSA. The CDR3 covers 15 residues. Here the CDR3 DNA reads TGTGCCAGCAGCTTAGACGGGGGGGCCGTCAATGAGCAGTTCTTC. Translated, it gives CASSLDGGAVNEQFF.

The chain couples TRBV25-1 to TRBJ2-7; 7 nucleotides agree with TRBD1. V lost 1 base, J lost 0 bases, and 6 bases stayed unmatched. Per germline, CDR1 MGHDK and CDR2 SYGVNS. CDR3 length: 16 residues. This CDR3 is CASSELLGTVSYEQYF. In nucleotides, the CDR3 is TGTGCCAGCAGTGAATTATTAGGGACAGTCTCCTACGAGCAGTACTTC.

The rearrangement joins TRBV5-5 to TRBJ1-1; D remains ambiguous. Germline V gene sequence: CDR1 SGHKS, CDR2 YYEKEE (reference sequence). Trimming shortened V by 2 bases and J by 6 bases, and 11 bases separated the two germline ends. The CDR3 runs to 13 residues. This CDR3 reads CASSLMGISEAFF. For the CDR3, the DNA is TGTGCCAGCAGCTTAATGGGAATATCTGAAGCTTTCTTT.

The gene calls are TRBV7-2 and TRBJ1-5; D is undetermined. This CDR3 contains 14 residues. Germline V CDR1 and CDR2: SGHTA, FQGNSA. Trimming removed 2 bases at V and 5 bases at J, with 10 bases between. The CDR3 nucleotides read TGTGCCAGCAGCTTACCCCTCTCCGATCAGCCCCAGCATTTT. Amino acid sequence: CASSLPLSDQPQHF.

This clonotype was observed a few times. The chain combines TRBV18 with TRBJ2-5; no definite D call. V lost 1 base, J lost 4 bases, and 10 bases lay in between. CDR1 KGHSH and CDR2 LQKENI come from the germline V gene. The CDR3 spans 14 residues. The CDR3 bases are TGTGCCAGCTCACCACGGCGTCAAGGAGAGACCCAGTACTTC. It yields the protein CASSPRRQGETQYF.

CDR3: CASSSDRVNEQYF. CDR3 bases: TGCGCCAGCAGCTCGGACAGGGTAAACGAGCAGTACTTC. The chain is built from TRBV5-1 and TRBJ2-4; 8 positions match TRBD1. The end of the DNA is better explained by TRBJ2-7, so the J call may be wrong. The CDR3 spans 13 residues. The V gene's germline CDR1 is SGHRS and CDR2 YFSETQ.

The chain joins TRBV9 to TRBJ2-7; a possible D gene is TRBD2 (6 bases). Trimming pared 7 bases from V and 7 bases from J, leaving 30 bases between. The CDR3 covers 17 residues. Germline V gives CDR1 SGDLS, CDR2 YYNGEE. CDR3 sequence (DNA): TGTGCCAGCGATTTAAGGAGGGTGCCCTCCCCTCTCGATGAGCAGTACTTC. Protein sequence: CASDLRRVPSPLDEQYF.

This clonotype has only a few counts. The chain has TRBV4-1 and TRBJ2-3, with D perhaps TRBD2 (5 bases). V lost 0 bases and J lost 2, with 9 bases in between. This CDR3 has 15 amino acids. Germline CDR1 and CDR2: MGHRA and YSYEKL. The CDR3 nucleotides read TGCGCCAGCAGCCAAGATTCGGGGTACACAGATACGCAGTATTTT. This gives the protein CASSQDSGYTDTQYF.

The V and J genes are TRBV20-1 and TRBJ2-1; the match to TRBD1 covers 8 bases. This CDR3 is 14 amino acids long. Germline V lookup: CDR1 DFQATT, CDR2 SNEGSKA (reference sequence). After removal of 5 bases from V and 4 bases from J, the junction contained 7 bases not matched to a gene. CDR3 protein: CSAYDRGGYNEQFF. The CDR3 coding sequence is TGCAGTGCTTACGACAGGGGCGGGTACAATGAGCAGTTCTTC.

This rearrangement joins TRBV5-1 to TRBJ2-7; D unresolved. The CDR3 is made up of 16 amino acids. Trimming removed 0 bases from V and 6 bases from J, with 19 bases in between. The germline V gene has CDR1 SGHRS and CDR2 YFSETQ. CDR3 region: CASSLDGGVLRREQYF. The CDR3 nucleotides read TGCGCCAGCAGCTTGGACGGTGGCGTCCTAAGGCGCGAGCAGTACTTC.